The 13 T cell receptor beta chains below all came from one sample that was sequenced in a study of cytomegalovirus exposure and HLA in healthy donors. The PCR made use of 60 Vbeta and 13 Jbeta primers. Only in-frame clones appear in the TCRdb table, and some are missing; sequencing was by immunoSEQ multiplex PCR. The table lists 210,000 or so clones, about 89% of them singletons. Sequences were obtained from PBMCs. All receptors derive from a man younger than 40 in good health and CMV-seronegative.

The chain employs TRBV4-2 and TRBJ2-1; D remains ambiguous. The CDR3 consists of 16 residues. The V end was cut by 0 bases, the J end by 0 bases, with 9 bases between. The germline V gene has CDR1 LGHNA and CDR2 YNFKEQ. The DNA of the CDR3 is TGTGCCAGCAGCCAAGATTGGGCCAGCTCCTACAATGAGCAGTTCTTC. Its protein is CASSQDWASSYNEQFF.

This chain links TRBV6-4 with TRBJ1-5, with TRBD1 matching over 9 bases. J gave up 3 bases and V 4 bases, and 1 base lay outside the gene matches. CDR3 length equals 14 residues. The germline gives CDR1 MRHNA, CDR2 SNTAGT. CDR3 DNA: TGTGCCAGCAGTGGACAGGGGGTCAATCAGCCCCAGCATTTT. Translation: CASSGQGVNQPQHF.

The chain links TRBV28 to TRBJ1-2; TRBD1 is a possible D gene (6 bases). The CDR3 is 13 amino acids. The V end was cut by 2 bases, the J end by 8 bases, with 12 bases between. The germline gives CDR1 MDHEN, CDR2 SYDVKM. CDR3 sequence (DNA): TGTGCCAGCAGTTTACCACAGGGAAGAGGCTACACCTTC. Residues: CASSLPQGRGYTF.

CDR3 nucleotide sequence: TGTGCCAGCAGTCCCCAATCGAACACTGAAGCTTTCTTT. Its translation: CASSPQSNTEAFF. The chain joins TRBV27 to TRBJ1-1, with D uncertain. Deletions cut 5 bases from V and 1 base from J, with 8 bases between. Germline loops: CDR1 MNHEY, CDR2 SMNVEV (reference sequence). This CDR3 region has 13 residues.

V gene TRBV28 combines with J gene TRBJ1-4; the match to TRBD1 covers 7 bases. After removal of 5 bases from V and 4 bases from J, the junction contained 4 bases not matched to a gene. CDR1 is MDHEN, CDR2 SYDVKM, per germline. The CDR3 length is 14 residues. The CDR3 nucleotides read TGTGCCAGCAGTACGACAGGGAATAATGAAAAACTGTTTTTT. This encodes CASSTTGNNEKLFF.

In nucleotides, the CDR3 is TGTGCCAGCAATCGGCAGCGGGGATCCTTTCAGCCCCAGCATTTT. This sequence encodes CASNRQRGSFQPQHF. The chain couples TRBV6-6 to TRBJ1-5; no reliable D call. Germline values: CDR1 MNHNY, CDR2 SVGAGI (reference sequence). With 7 bases removed from V and 6 bases from J, the gap between germline ends came to 19 bases. CDR3 size: 15 residues.

This chain connects TRBV27 to TRBJ1-2; TRBD1 aligns across 9 bases. The germline V gene has CDR1 MNHEY and CDR2 SMNVEV (reference sequence). The CDR3 has 14 residues. With 6 bases clipped from V and 3 bases from J, the junction kept 5 bases outside the gene matches. The CDR3 spells CASRTGGQYYGYTF. DNA of the CDR3: TGTGCCAGCAGGACAGGGGGGCAGTACTATGGCTACACCTTC.

This chain connects TRBV13 to TRBJ1-4; 9 nucleotides line up with TRBD1. There are 16 residues in the CDR3. V was pared by 3 bases and J by 5 bases, with 7 bases of the junction left unmatched. CDR1 and CDR2 from the germline V gene are PRHDT and FYEKMQ (reference sequence). CDR3 sequence: CASSLGLGTGNEKLFF. The CDR3 DNA sequence: TGTGCCAGCAGCTTGGGGTTGGGGACAGGGAATGAAAAACTGTTTTTT. The full variable domain, completed using reference TRBV13 and TRBJ1-4, is AAGVIQSPRHLIKEKRETATLKCYPIPRHDTVYWYQQGPGQDPQFLISFYEKMQSDKGSIPDRFSAQQFSDYHSELNMSSLELGDSALYFCASSLGLGTGNEKLFFGSGTQLSVL.

The chain uses TRBV7-9 and TRBJ2-1, with D tentatively TRBD1 (6 bases). Germline V gene sequence: CDR1 SEHNR, CDR2 FQNEAQ (reference sequence). The CDR3 spans 16 residues. V was pared by 2 bases and J by 2 bases, with 13 bases between. DNA of the CDR3: TGTGCCAGCAGCTTACTCACAGGGATCCCCTACAATGAGCAGTTCTTC. Protein: CASSLLTGIPYNEQFF.

This chain joins TRBV30 and TRBJ2-7; TRBD1 matches at 8 bases. Germline assignment: CDR1 GTSNPN and CDR2 SVGIG (reference sequence). V lost 2 bases to trimming and J lost 3 bases; unmatched junction nucleotides: 6. The CDR3 sequence is 14 residues long. In DNA form, the CDR3 reads TGTGCCTGGAGTAGGAGGGGACAGGTCTACGAGCAGTACTTC. Its protein product is CAWSRRGQVYEQYF.

J is TRBJ2-5 and V is TRBV5-1; TRBD1 agrees at 7 bases. Germline assignment: CDR1 SGHRS and CDR2 YFSETQ. The CDR3 consists of 16 residues. V was clipped by 3 bases and J by 2 bases; unmatched bases: 10. This chain's CDR3 is CASSWNALQGQETQYF. The CDR3 bases are TGCGCCAGCAGCTGGAATGCATTACAGGGGCAAGAGACCCAGTACTTC.

The V and J genes are TRBV7-9 and TRBJ2-1, with D unclear. Trimming cost V 5 bases and J 5 bases, with 22 bases left between them. CDR1 is SEHNR and CDR2 is FQNEAQ in the germline V gene (reference sequence). There are 17 residues in the CDR3. Written as DNA, the CDR3 is TGTGCCAGCAGCCTATCCCCCAAGGTCAGGCAGGACAATGAGCAGTTCTTC. It codes for CASSLSPKVRQDNEQFF.

This clone appeared a few times. This chain connects TRBV27 to TRBJ1-2; D remains ambiguous. V lost 10 bases and J 1 base, leaving 13 bases between the germline ends. The CDR3 is 13 residues long. In germline, CDR1 is MNHEY, CDR2 SMNVEV (reference sequence). The CDR3 loop reads CATALGGNYGYTF. As DNA, the CDR3 is TGTGCCACCGCCCTCGGCGGTAACTATGGCTACACCTTC.